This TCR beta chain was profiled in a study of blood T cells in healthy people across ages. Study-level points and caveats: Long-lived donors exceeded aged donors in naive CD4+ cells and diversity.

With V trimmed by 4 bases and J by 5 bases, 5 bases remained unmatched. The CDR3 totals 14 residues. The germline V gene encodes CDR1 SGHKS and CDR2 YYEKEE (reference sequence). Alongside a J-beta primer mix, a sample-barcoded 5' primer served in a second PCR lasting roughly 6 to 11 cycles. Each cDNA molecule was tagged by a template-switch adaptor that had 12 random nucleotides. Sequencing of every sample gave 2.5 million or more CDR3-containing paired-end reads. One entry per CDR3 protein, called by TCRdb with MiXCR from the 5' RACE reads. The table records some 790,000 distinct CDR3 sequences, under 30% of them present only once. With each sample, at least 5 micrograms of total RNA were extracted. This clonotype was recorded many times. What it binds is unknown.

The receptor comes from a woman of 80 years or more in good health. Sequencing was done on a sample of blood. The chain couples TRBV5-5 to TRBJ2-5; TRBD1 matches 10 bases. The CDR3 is CASSGPGQGETQYF. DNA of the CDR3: TGTGCCAGCAGCGGCCCGGGACAGGGGGAGACCCAGTACTTC.